The sequence of this T cell receptor beta chain was determined in a study of cytomegalovirus exposure and HLA in healthy donors. Germline trimming cut 7 bases from V and 6 bases from J; bases unmatched to any gene: 11. In germline, CDR1 is MNHEY, CDR2 SVGAGI. This CDR3 is 15 amino acids long. The PCR was carried out with 60 Vbeta primers and 13 Jbeta primers. Repertoires were generated with immunoSEQ multiplex PCR, while TCRdb's copy carries only in-frame clones and drops some. The sample has 130,000 to 150,000 clones, over 70% seen once. The sequence was obtained from a man aged 35 to 55 in good health and CMV-seronegative. V gene TRBV6-5 combines with J gene TRBJ2-7, with 11 bases matching TRBD1. Sequencing was done on a sample of PBMCs. CDR3 sequence (DNA): TGTGCCAGCAAACAACCGGGACAGGGGGTTGGCGAGCAGTACTTC. This codes for CASKQPGQGVGEQYF.